This T cell receptor beta chain derives from a study of blood T cell repertoires in COVID-19. Study-level information: PBMCs, B-cell-depleted T cells, or T cells provided the cDNA or gDNA that made up the material.

Deletions cut 5 bases from V and 8 bases from J, with 13 bases between. This CDR3 contains 13 residues. Germline CDR1 is LNHDA and CDR2 is SQIVND (reference sequence). Methods used by the authors: Reference gene primers were amplified, and this amplification served to estimate nucleated cell counts. Using immunoSEQ multiplex PCR, the repertoire was profiled, and TCRdb retains in-frame clones only, with some absent. V, J and clone size are those of that table, while D and trimming were read from the DNA. There are around 46,000 clones in the sample; roughly four fifths occur only once, and less than 9.5% lies in the top ten.

Sequencing was carried out using peripheral blood. The V call is TRBV19, the J call TRBJ2-1; tentative D call: TRBD2 (5 bases). The receptor was isolated from a man between 35 and 55 years old with acute or convalescent COVID-19. The CDR3 sequence: CASSARPGDEQFF. The DNA of the CDR3 is TGTGCCAGTAGTGCCCGACCCGGGGATGAGCAGTTCTTC.